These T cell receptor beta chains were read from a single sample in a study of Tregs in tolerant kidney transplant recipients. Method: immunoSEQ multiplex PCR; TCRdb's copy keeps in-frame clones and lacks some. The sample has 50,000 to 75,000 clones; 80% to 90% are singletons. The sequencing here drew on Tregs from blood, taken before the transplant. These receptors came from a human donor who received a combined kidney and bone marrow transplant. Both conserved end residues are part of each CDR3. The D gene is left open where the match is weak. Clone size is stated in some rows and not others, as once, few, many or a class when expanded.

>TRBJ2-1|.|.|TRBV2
CASTPSGYSEQFF
TGTGCCAGCACCCCCTCTGGGTACTCTGAGCAGTTCTTC
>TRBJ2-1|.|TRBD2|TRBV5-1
CASSLAGSSYNEQFF
TGCGCCAGCAGCTTAGCGGGGAGCTCCTACAATGAGCAGTTCTTC
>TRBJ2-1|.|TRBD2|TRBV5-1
CASSLEAGENNEQFF
TGCGCCAGCAGCTTGGAAGCGGGGGAGAACAATGAGCAGTTCTTC
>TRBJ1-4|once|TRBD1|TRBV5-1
CASSSGQGEKLFF
TGCGCCAGCAGCTCCGGACAGGGGGAAAAACTGTTTTTT
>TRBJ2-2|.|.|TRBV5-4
CASSLGGPGNGELFF
TGTGCCAGCAGCTTGGGGGGCCCGGGGAACGGGGAGCTGTTTTTT
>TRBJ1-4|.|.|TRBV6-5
CASSYSGGGGEKLFF
TGTGCCAGCAGTTACTCGGGGGGAGGCGGTGAAAAACTGTTTTTT
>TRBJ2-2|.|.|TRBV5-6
CASSLGPSEELFF
TGTGCCAGCAGCTTGGGACCGAGCGAGGAGCTGTTTTTT
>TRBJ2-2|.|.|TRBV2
CASRPGPISTGELFF
TGTGCCAGCAGGCCGGGACCGATCAGTACCGGGGAGCTGTTTTTT
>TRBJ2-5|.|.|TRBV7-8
CASSLWETQYF
TGTGCCAGCAGCTTATGGGAGACCCAGTACTTC
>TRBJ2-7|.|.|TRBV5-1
CASSPQWDGSYEQYF
TGCGCCAGCAGCCCGCAATGGGACGGCTCCTACGAGCAGTACTTC
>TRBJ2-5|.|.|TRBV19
CASSMGLQETQYF
TGTGCCAGTAGTATGGGGCTTCAAGAGACCCAGTACTTC
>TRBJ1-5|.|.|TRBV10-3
CAASGSYQPQHF
TGTGCCGCCTCTGGGTCGTATCAGCCCCAGCATTTT
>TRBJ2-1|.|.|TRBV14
CASSPRASAYNEQFF
TGTGCCAGCAGCCCCCGGGCTAGCGCCTACAATGAGCAGTTCTTC
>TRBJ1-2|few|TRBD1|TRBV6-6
CAAHRGRYGYTF
TGTGCCGCCCACAGGGGGCGTTATGGCTACACCTTC
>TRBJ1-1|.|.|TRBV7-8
CASSWVGLEVGNTEAFF
TGTGCCAGCAGCTGGGTCGGGCTGGAGGTTGGGAACACTGAAGCTTTCTTT
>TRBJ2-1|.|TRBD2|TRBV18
CASSPRIAGGPRNEQFF
TGTGCCAGCTCACCAAGGATAGCGGGGGGGCCTCGGAATGAGCAGTTCTTC